This passage covers 9 T cell receptor beta chains from one sample sequenced in a study of Graves' ophthalmopathy and Graves' hyperthyroidism. Amplification of the TCR beta CDR3 regions used RNA transcripts (as template). First-round RT-PCR relied on HTBI primers, and a second-round multiplex PCR came next. TCRdb used MiXCR to reprocess the multiplex PCR reads, holding one entry per CDR3 protein. The sample has 200,000 to 250,000 distinct CDR3 sequences, roughly 21% seen once. What was sequenced was peripheral blood. All receptors come from a woman between 50 and 59 years old with Graves' ophthalmopathy.

This clonotype was recorded at least ten times. CDR3 protein: CASSLGLRQGNYGYTF. The CDR3 DNA follows: TGTGCCAGCAGCTTGGGATTGAGACAGGGAAACTATGGCTACACCTTC. V is TRBV7-8 and J is TRBJ1-2; 7 nucleotides align to TRBD1. Germline CDR1 and CDR2: SGHVS and FQNEAQ. V dropped 3 bases and J dropped 2; count of bases not matched to a gene: 9. The CDR3 covers 16 residues.

This clonotype was seen repeatedly, ten times or more. This chain uses TRBV28 with TRBJ1-5, with 10 bases matching TRBD1. The ends lost 6 bases at V and 6 bases at J; junction bases unmatched: 11. The germline V gene has CDR1 MDHEN and CDR2 SYDVKM. The CDR3 is made up of 16 amino acids. The CDR3: CASRARGQGESQPQHF. CDR3 nucleotide sequence: TGTGCCAGCAGGGCCCGAGGACAGGGGGAAAGTCAGCCCCAGCATTTT.

The table lists this clonotype with many counts. The gene calls are TRBV27 and TRBJ2-5; a possible D gene is TRBD1 (5 bases). Germline V gene lookup returns CDR1 MNHEY and CDR2 SMNVEV (reference sequence). The CDR3 extends over 16 amino acids. The V gene lost 6 bases and the J gene lost 1 base, with 18 bases spanning the gap. The CDR3 sequence is CASRPSIGRAQETQYF. In DNA form, the CDR3 reads TGTGCCAGCAGGCCCTCGATCGGCAGGGCCCAAGAGACCCAGTACTTC.

About this clonotype itself: A single base separates this from a much larger clone, so it may be a read error. The chain recombines TRBV4-2 with TRBJ2-2; possibly TRBD1 for D (7 bases). Looked up from germline, CDR1 is LGHNA and CDR2 is YNFKEQ. The CDR3 length is 15 residues. CDR3 sequence: CAGSQGGQVTGELFF. Written as DNA, the CDR3 is TGTGCCGGCAGCCAGGGGGGACAAGTCACCGGGGAGCTGTTTTTT.

In its sample, this clonotype was seen a few times. The rearrangement joins TRBV28 to TRBJ2-5; perhaps TRBD2 as D (7 bases). The CDR3 consists of 13 residues. The germline V gene has CDR1 MDHEN and CDR2 SYDVKM. Trimming removed 6 bases from V and 2 bases from J, with 10 bases in between. The CDR3 reads CASRGGRQETQYF. Here the CDR3 DNA reads TGTGCCAGCAGGGGGGGGCGGCAAGAGACCCAGTACTTC.

This clonotype was detected ten times or more. V usage is TRBV3-1 and J usage is TRBJ1-5, with 7 positions matching TRBD1. Losses at the gene ends were 3 bases for V and 6 bases for J; bases not matched to a gene: 8. This CDR3 comprises 15 residues. From germline, CDR1 is LGHDT and CDR2 YNNKEL (reference sequence). CDR3 loop: CASSQGGQSIQPQHF. DNA of the CDR3: TGTGCCAGCAGCCAGGGGGGACAGTCGATTCAGCCCCAGCATTTT.

The chain uses TRBV20-1 and TRBJ2-5; maybe TRBD2 (5 bases). V was shortened by 0 bases and J by 5 bases, with 19 bases between the two germline ends. In germline, CDR1 is DFQATT, CDR2 SNEGSKA (reference sequence). The CDR3 sequence is 16 residues long. CDR3: CSARDFGLLPGETQYF. In nucleotides, the CDR3 is TGCAGTGCTAGAGATTTCGGACTCCTCCCCGGGGAGACCCAGTACTTC.

This clonotype came up many times. V usage is TRBV27 and J usage is TRBJ2-2; 7 nucleotides match TRBD2. This CDR3 spans 14 amino acids. J gave up 4 bases and V 9 bases, and 8 bases lay outside the gene matches. Germline CDR1 is MNHEY and CDR2 is SMNVEV (reference sequence). The CDR3 DNA follows: TGTGCCAGAGAGACTAGCCGGGCCACCGGGGAGCTGTTTTTT. Protein: CARETSRATGELFF.

The table lists this clonotype with many counts. One end of the junction does not line up with germline, which may come from a read error. This chain joins TRBV20-1 and TRBJ2-7; tentatively, D is TRBD2 (5 bases). The CDR3 length is 16 residues. CDR1 is DFQATT and CDR2 is SNEGSKA in the germline V gene (reference sequence). CDR3 sequence (DNA): TGCAGTGCGAGAGACCCAGAGGGCTCGTCTAAGAACGAGCAGTACTTC. Its protein is CSARDPEGSSKNEQYF.